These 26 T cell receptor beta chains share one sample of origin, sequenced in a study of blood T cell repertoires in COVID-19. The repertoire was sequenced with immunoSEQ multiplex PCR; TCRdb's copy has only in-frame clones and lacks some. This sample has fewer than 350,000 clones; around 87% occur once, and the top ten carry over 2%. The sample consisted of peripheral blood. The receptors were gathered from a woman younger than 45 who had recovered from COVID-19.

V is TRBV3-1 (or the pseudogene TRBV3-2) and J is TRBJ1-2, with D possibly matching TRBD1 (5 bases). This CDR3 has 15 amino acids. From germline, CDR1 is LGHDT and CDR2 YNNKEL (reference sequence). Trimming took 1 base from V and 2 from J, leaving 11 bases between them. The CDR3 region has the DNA TGTGCCAGCAGCCAAGCAGCGACAGCGAACTATGGCTACACCTTC. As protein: CASSQAATANYGYTF.

The CDR3 is CASSLSRDYSPLHF. The DNA for the CDR3 is TGTGCCAGCAGTTTAAGCAGGGACTATTCACCCCTCCACTTT. This rearrangement joins TRBV27 to TRBJ1-6; D possibly corresponds to TRBD1 (5 bases). The V gene's germline CDR1 is MNHEY and CDR2 SMNVEV (reference sequence). The V end lost 2 bases, the J end lost 8 bases, and 10 bases lay between the germline ends. The CDR3 consists of 14 residues.

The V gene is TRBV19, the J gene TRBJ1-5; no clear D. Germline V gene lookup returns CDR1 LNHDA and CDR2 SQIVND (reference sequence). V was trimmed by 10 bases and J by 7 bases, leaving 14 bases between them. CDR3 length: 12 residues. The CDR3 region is CATKTPGQPQHF. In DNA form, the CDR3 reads TGTGCCACCAAAACTCCGGGGCAGCCCCAGCATTTT.

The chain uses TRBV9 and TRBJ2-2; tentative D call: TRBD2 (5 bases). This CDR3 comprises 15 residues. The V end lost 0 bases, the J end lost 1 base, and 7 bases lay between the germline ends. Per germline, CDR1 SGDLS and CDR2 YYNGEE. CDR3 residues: CASSVVSGNTGELFF. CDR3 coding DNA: TGTGCCAGCAGCGTAGTGAGCGGGAACACCGGGGAGCTGTTTTTT. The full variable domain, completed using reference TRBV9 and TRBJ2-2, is DSGVTQTPKHLITATGQRVTLRCSPRSGDLSVYWYQQSLDQGLQFLIQYYNGEERAKGNILERFSAQQFPDLHSELNLSSLELGDSALYFCASSVVSGNTGELFFGEGSRLTVL.

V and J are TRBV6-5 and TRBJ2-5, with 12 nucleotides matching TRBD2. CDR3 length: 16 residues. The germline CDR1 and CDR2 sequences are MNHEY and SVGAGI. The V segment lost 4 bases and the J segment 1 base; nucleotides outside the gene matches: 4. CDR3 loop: CASSWILAGGQETQYF. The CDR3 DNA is TGTGCCAGCAGTTGGATACTAGCGGGGGGCCAAGAGACCCAGTACTTC.

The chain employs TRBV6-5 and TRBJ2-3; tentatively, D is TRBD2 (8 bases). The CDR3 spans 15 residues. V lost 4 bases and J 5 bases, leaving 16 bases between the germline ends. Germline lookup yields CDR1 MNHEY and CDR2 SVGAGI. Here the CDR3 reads CASSSGGLEGDTQYF. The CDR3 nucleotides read TGTGCCAGCAGTTCAGGGGGACTAGAGGGAGATACGCAGTATTTT.

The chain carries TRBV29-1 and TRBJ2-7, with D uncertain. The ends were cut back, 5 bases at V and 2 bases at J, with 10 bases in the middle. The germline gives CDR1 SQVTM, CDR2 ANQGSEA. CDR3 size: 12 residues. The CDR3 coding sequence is TGCAGCGTTTACACAGTAGCCTACGAGCAGTACTTC. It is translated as CSVYTVAYEQYF.

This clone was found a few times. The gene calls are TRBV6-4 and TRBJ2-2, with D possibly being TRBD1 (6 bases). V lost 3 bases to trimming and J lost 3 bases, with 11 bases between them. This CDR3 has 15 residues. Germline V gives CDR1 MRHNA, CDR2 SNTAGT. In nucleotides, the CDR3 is TGTGCCAGCAGTGAACAGGGTGGGGACACCGGGGAGCTGTTTTTT. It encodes CASSEQGGDTGELFF.

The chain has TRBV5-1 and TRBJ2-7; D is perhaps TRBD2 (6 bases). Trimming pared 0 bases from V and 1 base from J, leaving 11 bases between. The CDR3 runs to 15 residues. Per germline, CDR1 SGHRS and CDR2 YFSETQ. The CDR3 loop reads CASSLVWGGSYEQYF. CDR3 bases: TGCGCCAGCAGCTTGGTTTGGGGAGGTTCCTACGAGCAGTACTTC. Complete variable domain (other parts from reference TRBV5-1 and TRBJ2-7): KAGVTQTPRYLIKTRGQQVTLSCSPISGHRSVSWYQQTPGQGLQFLFEYFSETQRNKGNFPGRFSGRQFSNSRSEMNVSTLELGDSALYLCASSLVWGGSYEQYFGPGTRLTVT.

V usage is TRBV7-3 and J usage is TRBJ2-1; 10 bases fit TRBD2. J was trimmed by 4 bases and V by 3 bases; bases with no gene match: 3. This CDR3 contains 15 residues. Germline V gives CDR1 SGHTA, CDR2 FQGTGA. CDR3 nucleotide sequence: TGTGCCAGCAGCTTCAAGACTAGCGGGTACAATGAGCAGTTCTTC. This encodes CASSFKTSGYNEQFF.

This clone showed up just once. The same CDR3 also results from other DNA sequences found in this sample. The CDR3 DNA sequence: TGTGCCAGCAGCTCCGGACAGGGGGGATCACCCCTCCACTTT. Encoded protein: CASSSGQGGSPLHF. The chain links TRBV11-2 to TRBJ1-6, with 10 bases identical to TRBD1. The CDR3 length is 14 residues. The V and J ends lost 4 bases and 10 bases, in that order; junction bases with no gene match: 4. The germline V gene has CDR1 SGHAT and CDR2 FQNNGV.

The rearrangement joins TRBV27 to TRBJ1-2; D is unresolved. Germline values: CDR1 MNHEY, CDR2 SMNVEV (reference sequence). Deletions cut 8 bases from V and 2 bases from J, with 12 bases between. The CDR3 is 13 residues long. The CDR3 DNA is TGTGCCAGCTCCTGGCAGGCCAACTATGGCTACACCTTC. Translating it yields CASSWQANYGYTF.

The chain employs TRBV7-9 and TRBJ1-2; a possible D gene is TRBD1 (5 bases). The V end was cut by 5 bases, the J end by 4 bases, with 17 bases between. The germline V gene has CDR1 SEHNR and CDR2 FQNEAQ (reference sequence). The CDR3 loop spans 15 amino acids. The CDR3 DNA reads TGTGCCAGCAGCGCGGGACGGGGAGGACCCTATGGCTACACCTTC. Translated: CASSAGRGGPYGYTF.

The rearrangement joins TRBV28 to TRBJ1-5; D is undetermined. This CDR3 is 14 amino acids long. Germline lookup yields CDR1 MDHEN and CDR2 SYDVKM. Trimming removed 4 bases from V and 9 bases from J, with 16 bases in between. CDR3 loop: CASSSYRQGRPQHF. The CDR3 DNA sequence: TGTGCCAGCAGTTCTTACAGACAAGGGAGGCCCCAGCATTTT.

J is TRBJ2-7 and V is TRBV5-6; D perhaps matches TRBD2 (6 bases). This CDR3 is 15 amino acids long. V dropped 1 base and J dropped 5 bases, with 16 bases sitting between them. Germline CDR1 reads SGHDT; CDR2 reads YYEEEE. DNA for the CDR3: TGTGCCAGCAGCTTGTTCCGGGAGACAGCCAACGAGCAGTACTTC. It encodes CASSLFRETANEQYF.

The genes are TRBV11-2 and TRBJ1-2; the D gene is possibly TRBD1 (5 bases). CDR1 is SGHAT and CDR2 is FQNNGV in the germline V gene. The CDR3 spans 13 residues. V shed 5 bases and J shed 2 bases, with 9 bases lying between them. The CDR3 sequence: CASSRGGNYGYTF. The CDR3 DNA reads TGTGCCAGCAGCCGGGGGGGGAACTATGGCTACACCTTC.

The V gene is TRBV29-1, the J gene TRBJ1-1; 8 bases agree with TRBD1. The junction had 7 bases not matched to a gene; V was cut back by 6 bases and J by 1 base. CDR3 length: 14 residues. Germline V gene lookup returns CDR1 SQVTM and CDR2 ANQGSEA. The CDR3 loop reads CSVYPGTGNTEAFF. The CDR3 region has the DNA TGCAGCGTCTATCCCGGGACAGGGAACACTGAAGCTTTCTTT.

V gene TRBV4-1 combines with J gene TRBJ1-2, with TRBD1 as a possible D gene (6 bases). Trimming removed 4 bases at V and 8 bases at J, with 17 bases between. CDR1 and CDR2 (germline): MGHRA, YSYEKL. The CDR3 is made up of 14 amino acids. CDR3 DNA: TGCGCCAGCAGCCCAACCAGGACAGTCGCCGGCTACACCTTC. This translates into CASSPTRTVAGYTF.

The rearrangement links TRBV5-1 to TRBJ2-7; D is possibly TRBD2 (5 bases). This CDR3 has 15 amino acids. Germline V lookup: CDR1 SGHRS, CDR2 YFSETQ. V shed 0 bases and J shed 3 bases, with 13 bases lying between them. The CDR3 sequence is CASSLEEGRGYEQYF. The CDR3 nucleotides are TGCGCCAGCAGCTTGGAAGAGGGCAGAGGCTACGAGCAGTACTTC.

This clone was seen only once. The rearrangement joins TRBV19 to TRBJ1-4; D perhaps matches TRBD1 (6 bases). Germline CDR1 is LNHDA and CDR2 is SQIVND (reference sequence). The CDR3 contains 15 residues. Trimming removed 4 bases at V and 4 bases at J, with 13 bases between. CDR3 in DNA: TGTGCCAGTAGTACAGAGACAGGCTATAATGAAAAACTGTTTTTT. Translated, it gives CASSTETGYNEKLFF.

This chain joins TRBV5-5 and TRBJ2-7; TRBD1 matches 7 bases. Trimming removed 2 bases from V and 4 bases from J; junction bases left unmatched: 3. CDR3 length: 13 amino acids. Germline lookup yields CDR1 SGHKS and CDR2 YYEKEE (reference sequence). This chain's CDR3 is CASSFTGEYEQYF. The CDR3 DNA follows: TGTGCCAGCAGCTTCACAGGGGAGTACGAGCAGTACTTC.

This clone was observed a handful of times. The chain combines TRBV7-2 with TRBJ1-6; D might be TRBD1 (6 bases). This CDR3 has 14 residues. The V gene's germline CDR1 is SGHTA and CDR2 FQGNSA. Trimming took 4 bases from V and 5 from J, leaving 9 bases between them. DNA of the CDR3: TGTGCCAGCAGCTCCCGGGACAATAATTCACCCCTCCACTTT. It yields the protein CASSSRDNNSPLHF. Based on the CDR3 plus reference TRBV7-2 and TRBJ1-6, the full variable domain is GAGVSQSPSNKVTEKGKDVELRCDPISGHTALYWYRQSLGQGLEFLIYFQGNSAPDKSGLPSDRFSAERTGGSVSTLTIQRTQQEDSAVYLCASSSRDNNSPLHFGNGTRLTVT.

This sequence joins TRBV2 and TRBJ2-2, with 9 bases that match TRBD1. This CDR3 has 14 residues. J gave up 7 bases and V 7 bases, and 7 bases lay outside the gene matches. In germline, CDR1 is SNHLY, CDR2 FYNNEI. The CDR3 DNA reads TGTGCCAGCACCCGGGGACAGGGTAACGGGGAGCTGTTTTTT. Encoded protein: CASTRGQGNGELFF.

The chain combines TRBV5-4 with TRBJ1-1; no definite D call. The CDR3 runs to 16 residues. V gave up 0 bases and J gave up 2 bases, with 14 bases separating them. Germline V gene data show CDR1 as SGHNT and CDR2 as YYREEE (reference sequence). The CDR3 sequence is CASSLGTTARNTEAFF. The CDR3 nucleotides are TGTGCCAGCAGCTTGGGAACCACCGCTAGAAACACTGAAGCTTTCTTT.

CDR3 in amino acids: CASSITGDSNQPQHF. In DNA, the CDR3 is TGTGCCAGCAGCATTACAGGGGATAGCAATCAGCCCCAGCATTTT. V is TRBV2 and J is TRBJ1-5; 7 bases fit TRBD1. Germline CDR1 is SNHLY and CDR2 is FYNNEI. The length of the CDR3 is 15 residues. The junction had 5 bases not matched to a gene; V was cut back by 6 bases and J by 0 bases.

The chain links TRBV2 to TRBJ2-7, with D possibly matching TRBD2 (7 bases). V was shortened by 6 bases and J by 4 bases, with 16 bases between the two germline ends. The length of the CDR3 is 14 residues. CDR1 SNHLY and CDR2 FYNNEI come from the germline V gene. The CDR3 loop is CASSVEGGSYEQYF. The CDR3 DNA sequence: TGTGCCAGCAGCGTGGAGGGGGGGTCGTACGAGCAGTACTTC.